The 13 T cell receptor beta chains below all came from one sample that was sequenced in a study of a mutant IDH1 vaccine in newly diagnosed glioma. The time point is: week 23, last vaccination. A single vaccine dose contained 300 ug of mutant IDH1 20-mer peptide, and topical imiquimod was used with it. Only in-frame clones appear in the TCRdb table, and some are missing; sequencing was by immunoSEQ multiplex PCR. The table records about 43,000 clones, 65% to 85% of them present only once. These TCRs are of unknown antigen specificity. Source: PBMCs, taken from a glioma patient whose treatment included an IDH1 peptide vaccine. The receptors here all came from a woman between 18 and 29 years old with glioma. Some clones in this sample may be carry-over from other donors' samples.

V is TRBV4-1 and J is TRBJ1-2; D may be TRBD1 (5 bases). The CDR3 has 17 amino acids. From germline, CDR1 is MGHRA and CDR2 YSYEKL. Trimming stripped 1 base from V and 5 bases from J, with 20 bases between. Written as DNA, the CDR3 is TGCGCCAGCAGCCAAGCCCCTCAGAGAGGGCAGGGATATGGCTACACCTTC. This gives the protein CASSQAPQRGQGYGYTF.

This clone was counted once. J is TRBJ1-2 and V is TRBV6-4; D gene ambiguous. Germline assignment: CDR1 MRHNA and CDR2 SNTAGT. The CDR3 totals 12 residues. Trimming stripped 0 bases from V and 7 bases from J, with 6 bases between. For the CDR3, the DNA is TGTGCCAGCAGTGACTCGATGAGTGGCTACACCTTC. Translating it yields CASSDSMSGYTF.

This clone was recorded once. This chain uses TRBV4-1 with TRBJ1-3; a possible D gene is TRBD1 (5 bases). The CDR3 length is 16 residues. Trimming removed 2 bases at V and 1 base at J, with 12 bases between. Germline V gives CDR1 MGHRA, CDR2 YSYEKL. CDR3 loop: CASSQPGGGSGNTIYF. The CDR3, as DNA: TGCGCCAGCAGCCAACCGGGGGGAGGGTCTGGAAACACCATATATTTT.

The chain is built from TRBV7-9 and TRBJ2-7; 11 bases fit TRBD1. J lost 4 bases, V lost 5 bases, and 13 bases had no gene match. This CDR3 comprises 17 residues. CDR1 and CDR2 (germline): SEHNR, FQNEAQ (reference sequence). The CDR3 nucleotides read TGTGCCAGCAGCACTTTACCCCGGGACAGGGGGATTTACGAGCAGTACTTC. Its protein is CASSTLPRDRGIYEQYF. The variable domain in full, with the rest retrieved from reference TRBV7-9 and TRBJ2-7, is DTGVSQNPRHKITKRGQNVTFRCDPISEHNRLYWYRQTLGQGPEFLTYFQNEAQLEKSRLLSDRFSAERPKGSFSTLEIQRTEQGDSAMYLCASSTLPRDRGIYEQYFGPGTRLTVT.

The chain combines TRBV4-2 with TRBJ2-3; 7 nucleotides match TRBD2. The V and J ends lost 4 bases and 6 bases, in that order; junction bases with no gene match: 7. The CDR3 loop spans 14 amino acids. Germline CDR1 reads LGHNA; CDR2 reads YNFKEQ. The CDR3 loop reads CASSPGLDPDTQYF. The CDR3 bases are TGTGCCAGCAGCCCCGGACTAGATCCGGATACGCAGTATTTT.

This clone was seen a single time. CDR3 DNA sequence: TGTGCCAGCAGCCTCGACACCTTAGGCACCGGGGAGCTGTTTTTT. Its protein product is CASSLDTLGTGELFF. The V gene is TRBV7-9, the J gene TRBJ2-2; D not certain. Trimming left V 5 bases short and J 4 bases short, with 14 bases between. The CDR3 loop spans 15 amino acids. Looked up from germline, CDR1 is SEHNR and CDR2 is FQNEAQ (reference sequence).

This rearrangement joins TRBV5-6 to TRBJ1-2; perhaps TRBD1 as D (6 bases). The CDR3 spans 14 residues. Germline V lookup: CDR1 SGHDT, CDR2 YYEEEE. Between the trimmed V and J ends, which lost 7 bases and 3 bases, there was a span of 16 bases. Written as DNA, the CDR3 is TGTGCCAGCGGGGTACAGGGAAGTGACTATGGCTACACCTTC. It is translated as CASGVQGSDYGYTF.

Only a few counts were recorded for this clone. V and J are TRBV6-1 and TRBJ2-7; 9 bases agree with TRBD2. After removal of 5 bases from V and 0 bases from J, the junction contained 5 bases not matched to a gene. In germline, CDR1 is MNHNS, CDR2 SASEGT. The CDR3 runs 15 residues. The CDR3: CASSPAGGTSYEQYF. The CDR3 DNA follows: TGTGCCAGCAGTCCAGCGGGAGGCACCTCCTACGAGCAGTACTTC.

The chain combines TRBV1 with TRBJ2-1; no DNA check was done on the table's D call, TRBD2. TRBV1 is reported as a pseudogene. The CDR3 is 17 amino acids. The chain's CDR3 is CTSSSQREGSAQNEQFF. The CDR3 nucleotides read TGCACCAGCAGCTCCCAGCGGGAGGGCTCTGCCCAGAATGAGCAGTTCTTC.

The CDR3, as DNA: TGTGCCAGCCGCCTAAGTCGGTCGGTGAACACTGAAGCTTTCTTT. The encoded protein is CASRLSRSVNTEAFF. The V call is TRBV6-5, the J call TRBJ1-1, with unresolved D. V was shortened by 8 bases and J by 0 bases, with 16 bases between the two germline ends. Germline lookup yields CDR1 MNHEY and CDR2 SVGAGI. The CDR3 length is 15 residues.

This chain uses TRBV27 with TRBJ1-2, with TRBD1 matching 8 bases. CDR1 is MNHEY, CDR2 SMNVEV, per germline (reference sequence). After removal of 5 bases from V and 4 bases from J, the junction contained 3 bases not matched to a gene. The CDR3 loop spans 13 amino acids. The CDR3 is CASSQGQGYGYTF. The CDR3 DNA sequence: TGTGCCAGCAGTCAAGGACAGGGCTATGGCTACACCTTC.

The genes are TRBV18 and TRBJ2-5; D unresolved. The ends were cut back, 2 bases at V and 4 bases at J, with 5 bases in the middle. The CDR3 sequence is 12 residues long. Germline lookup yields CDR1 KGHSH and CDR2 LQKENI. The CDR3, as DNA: TGTGCCAGCTCACCAATCCTAGAGACCCAGTACTTC. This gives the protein CASSPILETQYF.

Here the CDR3 reads CASSTSGGTEAFF. CDR3 nucleotide sequence: TGTGCCAGCAGTACCTCGGGGGGCACTGAAGCTTTCTTT. This rearrangement joins TRBV6-4 to TRBJ1-1; D may be TRBD1 (5 bases). The CDR3 covers 13 residues. Deletions cut 5 bases from V and 4 bases from J, with 11 bases between. Per the germline V gene, CDR1 is MRHNA and CDR2 is SNTAGT.